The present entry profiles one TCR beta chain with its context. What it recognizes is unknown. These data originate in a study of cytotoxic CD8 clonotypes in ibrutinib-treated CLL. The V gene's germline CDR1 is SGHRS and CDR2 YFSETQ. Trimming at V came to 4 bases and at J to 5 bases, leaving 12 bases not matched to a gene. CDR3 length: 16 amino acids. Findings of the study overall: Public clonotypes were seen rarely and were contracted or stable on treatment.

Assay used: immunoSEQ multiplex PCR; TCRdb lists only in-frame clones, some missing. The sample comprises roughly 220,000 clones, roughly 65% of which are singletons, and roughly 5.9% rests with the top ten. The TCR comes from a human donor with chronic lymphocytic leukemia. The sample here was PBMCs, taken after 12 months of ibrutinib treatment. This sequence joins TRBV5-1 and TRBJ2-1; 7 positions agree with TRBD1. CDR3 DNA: TGCGCCAGCAGCCCAAACGCGGCGACAGGGAACAATGAGCAGTTCTTC. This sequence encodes CASSPNAATGNNEQFF.